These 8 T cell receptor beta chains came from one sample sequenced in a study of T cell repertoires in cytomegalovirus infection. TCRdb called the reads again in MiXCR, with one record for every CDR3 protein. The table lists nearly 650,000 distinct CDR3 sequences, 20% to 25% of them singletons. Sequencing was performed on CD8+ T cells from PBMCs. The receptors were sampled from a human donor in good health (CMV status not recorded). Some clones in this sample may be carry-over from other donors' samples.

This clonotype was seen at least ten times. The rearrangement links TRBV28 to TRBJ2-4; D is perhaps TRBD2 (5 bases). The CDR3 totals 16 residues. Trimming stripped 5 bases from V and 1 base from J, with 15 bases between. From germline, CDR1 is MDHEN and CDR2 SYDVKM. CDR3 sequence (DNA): TGTGCCAGCAGTACGCGGGCCAGTTTTGCCAAAAACATTCAGTACTTC. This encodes CASSTRASFAKNIQYF.

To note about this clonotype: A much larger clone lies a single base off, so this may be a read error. CDR3 sequence reads: CTSSSSPGYQETQYF. CDR3 nucleotide sequence: TGTACCAGCAGTTCTAGCCCGGGATACCAAGAGACCCAGTACTTC. The J gene is TRBJ2-5, the V gene TRBV28, with D possibly matching TRBD2 (5 bases). Germline CDR1 and CDR2: MDHEN and SYDVKM. The CDR3 consists of 15 residues.

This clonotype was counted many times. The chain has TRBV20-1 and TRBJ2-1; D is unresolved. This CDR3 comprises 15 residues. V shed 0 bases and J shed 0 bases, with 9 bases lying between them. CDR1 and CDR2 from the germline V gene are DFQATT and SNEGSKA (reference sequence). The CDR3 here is CSARDYMSSYNEQFF. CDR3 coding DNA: TGCAGTGCTAGAGATTACATGAGCTCCTACAATGAGCAGTTCTTC.

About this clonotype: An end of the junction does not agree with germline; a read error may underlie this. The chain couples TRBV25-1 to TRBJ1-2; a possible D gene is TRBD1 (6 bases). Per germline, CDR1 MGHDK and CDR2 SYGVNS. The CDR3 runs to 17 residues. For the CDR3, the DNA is TGTGCCAGCAGTGAATTGAAGGAGACAGGCAGGTTCTATGTCTACACCTTC. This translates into CASSELKETGRFYVYTF.

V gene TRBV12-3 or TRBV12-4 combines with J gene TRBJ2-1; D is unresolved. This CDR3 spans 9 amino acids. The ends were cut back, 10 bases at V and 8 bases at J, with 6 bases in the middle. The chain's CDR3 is CATPDEQFF. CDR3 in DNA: TGTGCCACCCCCGATGAGCAGTTCTTC.

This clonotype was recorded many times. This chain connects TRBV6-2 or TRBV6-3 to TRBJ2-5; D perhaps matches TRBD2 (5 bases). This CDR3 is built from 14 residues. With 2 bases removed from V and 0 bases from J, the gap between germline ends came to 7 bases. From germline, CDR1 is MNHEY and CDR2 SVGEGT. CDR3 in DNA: TGTGCCAGCAGTTACAGAGGGTACCAAGAGACCCAGTACTTC. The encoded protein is CASSYRGYQETQYF.

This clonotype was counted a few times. The CDR3 nucleotides read TGTGCCAGCAGTTACCCCGACGGGGCGAGCACCGGGGAGCTGTTTTTT. This translates into CASSYPDGASTGELFF. The chain links TRBV6-5 to TRBJ2-2, with D perhaps being TRBD1 or TRBD2 (5 bases each). The CDR3 runs to 16 residues. The V end lost 2 bases, the J end lost 4 bases, and 14 bases lay between the germline ends. The germline V gene has CDR1 MNHEY and CDR2 SVGAGI.

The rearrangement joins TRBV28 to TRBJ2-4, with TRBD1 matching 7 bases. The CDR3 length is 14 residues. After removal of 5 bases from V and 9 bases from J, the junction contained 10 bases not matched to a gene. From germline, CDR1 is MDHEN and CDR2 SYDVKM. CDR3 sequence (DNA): TGTGCCAGCAGTCCCACAGGGGATTTCGGCATTCAGTACTTC. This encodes CASSPTGDFGIQYF.